The clone carrying this T cell receptor (beta chain) showed up just once. What it binds is not known. The record originates from a study of a mutant IDH1 vaccine in newly diagnosed glioma. Study overall: Patients were pretreated with radiotherapy, temozolomide, or both, mostly both. Whole-study results and caveats: Across multiple MHC alleles, about 95% of patients had vaccine-induced responses.

Method: immunoSEQ multiplex PCR; TCRdb's copy keeps in-frame clones and lacks some. Seen here are around 40,000 clones, approximately 80% observed once, and the top ten hold about 12%. The time point here: week 5, during vaccination. Topical imiquimod was applied with each vaccine dose, which held 300 ug of mutant IDH1 20-mer peptide. Donors harbored newly found WHO grade 3 or 4 IDH1-mutant, ATRX-lost astrocytomas. Germline loops: CDR1 SGHAT, CDR2 FQNNGV. This CDR3 has 16 amino acids. The V segment lost 5 bases and the J segment 1 base; nucleotides outside the gene matches: 8. The rearrangement uses TRBV11-2 and TRBJ2-5; TRBD2 matches 9 bases. This sequence originates from a middle-aged man with glioma. Sequencing was performed on PBMCs, taken from a glioma patient whose treatment included an IDH1 peptide vaccine. The CDR3 coding sequence is TGTGCCAGCAGCCCGGGACTAGCAGCGTCCCAAGAGACCCAGTACTTC. It codes for CASSPGLAASQETQYF.